This TCR beta chain is from a study of blood T cell repertoires in COVID-19. Study details: Sites across the United States, Italy and Spain contributed samples from acute and convalescent COVID-19. The cDNA or gDNA used as material had been derived from T cells, B-cell-depleted T cells, or PBMCs.

This clone was found a few times. The CDR3 covers 16 residues. In germline, CDR1 is SEHNR, CDR2 FQNEAQ (reference sequence). J lost 4 bases, V lost 5 bases, and 11 bases had no gene match. Methods used by the authors: Reference gene primer amplification yielded estimated nucleated cell counts. Profiling relied on immunoSEQ multiplex PCR, and the TCRdb table lists in-frame clones only, not all of them. V and J calls and clone size come straight from that table; D and trimming were deduced from the DNA. The table has about 62,000 clones, about 87% seen once. The clonotype comes from an older man with acute or convalescent COVID-19. The specimen was peripheral blood. The chain is built from TRBV7-9 and TRBJ1-2; TRBD1 matches 9 bases. For the CDR3, the DNA is TGTGCCAGCAGCCTGCCCGGACAGGGGTCCCTCTATGGCTACACCTTC. Its protein is CASSLPGQGSLYGYTF.